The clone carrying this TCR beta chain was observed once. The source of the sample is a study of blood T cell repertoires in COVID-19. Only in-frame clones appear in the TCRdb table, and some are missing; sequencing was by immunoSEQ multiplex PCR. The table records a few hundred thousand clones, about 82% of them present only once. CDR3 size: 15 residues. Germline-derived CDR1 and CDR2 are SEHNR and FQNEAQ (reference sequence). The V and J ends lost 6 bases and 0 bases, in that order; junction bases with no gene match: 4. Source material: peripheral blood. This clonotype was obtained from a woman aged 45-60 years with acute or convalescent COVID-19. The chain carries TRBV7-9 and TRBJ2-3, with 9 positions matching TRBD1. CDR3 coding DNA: TGTGCCAGCAGTCCCGGGACAGGGAGCACAGATACGCAGTATTTT. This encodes CASSPGTGSTDTQYF.